The 2 T cell receptor beta chains listed next were all sequenced from one sample in a study of T cells after yellow fever vaccination. TCRdb reprocessed the 5' RACE reads via MiXCR and lists one record per CDR3 protein. The table has 150,000 to 200,000 distinct CDR3 sequences, 8% to 13% seen once. Sample: CD8+ T cells sorted from PBMCs, taken 15 days after the yellow fever booster vaccination. These TCRs come from a man aged 18 to 29 who received the YFV17D yellow fever vaccine.

The V and J genes are TRBV29-1 and TRBJ2-7; 7 bases match TRBD1. Looked up from germline, CDR1 is SQVTM and CDR2 is ANQGSEA. The CDR3 is made up of 13 amino acids. J was trimmed by 3 bases and V by 5 bases; bases with no gene match: 7. CDR3 sequence (DNA): TGCAGCGTTACCTCGGGACAGCTCTACGAGCAGTACTTC. Amino acid sequence: CSVTSGQLYEQYF.

This chain joins TRBV7-8 and TRBJ1-5; tentative D call: TRBD1 (6 bases). Germline V gene data show CDR1 as SGHVS and CDR2 as FQNEAQ. Trimming left V 7 bases short and J 0 bases short, with 19 bases between. The CDR3 contains 17 residues. The DNA for the CDR3 is TGTGCCAGCAAAGAAGAAGCCGGGACAACTAGCAATCAGCCCCAGCATTTT. The encoded protein is CASKEEAGTTSNQPQHF.